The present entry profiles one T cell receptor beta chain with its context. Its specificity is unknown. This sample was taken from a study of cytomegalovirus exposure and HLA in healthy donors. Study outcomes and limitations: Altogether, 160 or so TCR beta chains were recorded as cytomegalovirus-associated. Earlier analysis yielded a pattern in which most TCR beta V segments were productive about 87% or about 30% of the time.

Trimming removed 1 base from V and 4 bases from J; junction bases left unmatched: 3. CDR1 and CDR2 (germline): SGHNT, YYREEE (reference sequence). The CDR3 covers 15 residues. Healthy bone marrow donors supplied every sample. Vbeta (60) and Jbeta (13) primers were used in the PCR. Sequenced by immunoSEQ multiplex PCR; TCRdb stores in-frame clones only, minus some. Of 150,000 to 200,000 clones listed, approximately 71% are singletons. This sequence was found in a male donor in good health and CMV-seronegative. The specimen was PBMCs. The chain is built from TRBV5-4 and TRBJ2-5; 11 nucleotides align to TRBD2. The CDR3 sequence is CASSLSLAGGETQYF. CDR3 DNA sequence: TGTGCCAGCAGCTTGAGTCTAGCGGGGGGAGAGACCCAGTACTTC.